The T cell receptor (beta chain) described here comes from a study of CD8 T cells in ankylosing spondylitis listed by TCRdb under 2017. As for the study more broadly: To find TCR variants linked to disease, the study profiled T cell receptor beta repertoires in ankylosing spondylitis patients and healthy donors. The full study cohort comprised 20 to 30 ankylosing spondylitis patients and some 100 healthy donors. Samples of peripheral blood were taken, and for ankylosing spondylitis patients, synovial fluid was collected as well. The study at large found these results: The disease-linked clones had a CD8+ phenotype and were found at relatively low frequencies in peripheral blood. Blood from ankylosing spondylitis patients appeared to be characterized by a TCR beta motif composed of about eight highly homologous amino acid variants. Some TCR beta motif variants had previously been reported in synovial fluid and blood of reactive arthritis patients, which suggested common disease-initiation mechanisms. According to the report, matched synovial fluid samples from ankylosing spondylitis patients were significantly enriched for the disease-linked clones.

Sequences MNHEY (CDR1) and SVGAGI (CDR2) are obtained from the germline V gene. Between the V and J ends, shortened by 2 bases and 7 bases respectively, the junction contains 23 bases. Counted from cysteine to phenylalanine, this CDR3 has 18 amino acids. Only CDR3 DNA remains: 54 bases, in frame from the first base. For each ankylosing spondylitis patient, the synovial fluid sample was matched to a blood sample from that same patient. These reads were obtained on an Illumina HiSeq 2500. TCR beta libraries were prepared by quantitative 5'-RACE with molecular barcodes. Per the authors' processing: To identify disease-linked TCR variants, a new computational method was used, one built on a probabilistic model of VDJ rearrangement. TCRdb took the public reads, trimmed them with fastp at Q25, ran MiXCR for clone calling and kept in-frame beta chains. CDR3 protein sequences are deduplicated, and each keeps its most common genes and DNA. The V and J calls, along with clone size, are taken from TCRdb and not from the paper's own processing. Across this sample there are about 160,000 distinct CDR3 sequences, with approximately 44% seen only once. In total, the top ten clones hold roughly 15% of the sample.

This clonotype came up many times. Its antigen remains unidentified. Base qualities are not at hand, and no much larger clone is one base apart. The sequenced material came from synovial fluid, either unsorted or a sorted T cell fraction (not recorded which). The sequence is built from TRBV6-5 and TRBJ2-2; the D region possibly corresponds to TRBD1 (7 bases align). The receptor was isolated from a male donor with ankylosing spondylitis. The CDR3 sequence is CASSYLFRDGRGVGELFF. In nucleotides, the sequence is TGTGCCAGCAGTTACCTATTTCGGGATGGCAGGGGGGTCGGGGAGCTGTTTTTT.